This T cell receptor beta chain was identified in a study of cytomegalovirus exposure and HLA in healthy donors. Overall study results and limits: A later analysis by the authors found several of the most significant clusters apparently linked to common viral pathogens. Association of a missense DCLRE1C variant with TCR beta V- and J-gene trimming was reported in a later analysis.

Trimming cost V 2 bases and J 7 bases; bases outside gene matches: 4. The CDR3 loop spans 15 amino acids. Germline CDR1 and CDR2: MGHRA and YSYEKL. This clone was observed a single time. The antigen is unknown. The study ran its PCR with 60 Vbeta and 13 Jbeta primers. In the original analysis: In a later analysis, 80 million to 100 million unique TCR beta chains included roughly 11 million shared by two or more donors. The assay was immunoSEQ multiplex PCR, and TCRdb's table has in-frame clones only and misses some. V and J calls and clone size are copied from that table; D and trimming were computed from the DNA. The sample shows 150,000 to 200,000 clones, 65% to 80% of them seen only once.

The source is a woman aged 45 to 65 in good health and CMV-seropositive. The chain links TRBV4-1 to TRBJ1-6; TRBD1 agrees at 8 bases. Material for sequencing was PBMCs. DNA for the CDR3: TGCGCCAGCAGCCAAAACACAGGGGGAAATTCACCCCTCCACTTT. The encoded protein is CASSQNTGGNSPLHF.